The T cell receptor beta chain under discussion was sequenced for a study of control samples from healthy donors and cancer patients. V lost 0 bases and J lost 3, with 15 bases in between. CDR3 length: 17 residues. Germline loops: CDR1 SGHRS, CDR2 YFSETQ. This clone has only a few counts. TCRdb's table, derived via immunoSEQ multiplex PCR, lists solely in-frame clones and lacks some. Of fewer than 130,000 clones listed, over 75% are singletons. The sequenced material came from PBMCs. The rearrangement joins TRBV5-1 to TRBJ1-4; D is uncertain. The clonotype was recovered from a woman aged 55-70 years with lung cancer. DNA of the CDR3: TGCGCCAGCAGCTTGGGATACAGCGGGGTACCTAATGAAAAACTGTTTTTT. This gives the protein CASSLGYSGVPNEKLFF.